These T cell receptor beta chains were read from a single sample in a study of blood T cell repertoires in COVID-19. The protocol was immunoSEQ multiplex PCR, while the TCRdb copy is restricted to in-frame clones and leaves out a portion. The data contain under 75,000 clones, 80% to 90% of them seen just once; the ten biggest clones take up 7.5% to 9%. The sequenced material came from peripheral blood. Receptors originate from a man aged 50-60 years with active COVID-19. The CDR3 runs from the conserved cysteine through the conserved F or W. The D gene is left open where the match is weak. Rows may omit the clone size; those that give it use once, few, many or a size class.

v_gene: TRBV10-2
abundance: -
d_gene: -
j_gene: TRBJ2-7
CDR3nt: TGCGCCAGCAGTGATCCGGGGGTGCCCTACGAGCAGTACTTC
CDR3aa: CASSDPGVPYEQYF

v_gene: TRBV7-2
abundance: once
d_gene: TRBD1
j_gene: TRBJ2-1
CDR3nt: TGTGCCAGCAGCAAGGGGGCGGGTCAACGTTACAATGAGCAGTTCTTC
CDR3aa: CASSKGAGQRYNEQFF

v_gene: TRBV5-8
abundance: -
d_gene: TRBD1
j_gene: TRBJ1-6
CDR3nt: TGTGCCAGCAGCTCCGGGACAGGTTCCACCTATAATTCACCCCTCCACTTT
CDR3aa: CASSSGTGSTYNSPLHF

v_gene: TRBV6-5
abundance: -
d_gene: TRBD2
j_gene: TRBJ2-5
CDR3nt: TGTGCCAGCAGTTACTATGCGGGGGGGATCCAAGAGACCCAGTACTTC
CDR3aa: CASSYYAGGIQETQYF

v_gene: TRBV3-1/TRBV3-2
abundance: -
d_gene: TRBD2
j_gene: TRBJ2-3
CDR3nt: TGTGCCAGCAGCCAACCTGCGGGGGGCAGTACAGATACGCAGTATTTT
CDR3aa: CASSQPAGGSTDTQYF

v_gene: TRBV6-5
abundance: -
d_gene: -
j_gene: TRBJ2-4
CDR3nt: TGTGCCAGCAGTTACTCTCAGGGTTTAGGGAACATTCAGTACTTC
CDR3aa: CASSYSQGLGNIQYF

v_gene: TRBV11-2
abundance: -
d_gene: -
j_gene: TRBJ2-7
CDR3nt: TGTGCCAGCAGCAAATTACAGGGTAGCAGGTCTGAGCAGTACTTC
CDR3aa: CASSKLQGSRSEQYF

v_gene: TRBV4-3
abundance: -
d_gene: -
j_gene: TRBJ2-2
CDR3nt: TGCGCCAGCAGCCAAGACTCGCGCTATCCCACCGGGGAGCTGTTTTTT
CDR3aa: CASSQDSRYPTGELFF

v_gene: TRBV5-1
abundance: -
d_gene: -
j_gene: TRBJ1-2
CDR3nt: TGCGCCAGCAGCTCGGGAGGGAACTATGGCTACACCTTC
CDR3aa: CASSSGGNYGYTF

v_gene: TRBV4-3
abundance: -
d_gene: TRBD1
j_gene: TRBJ2-5
CDR3nt: TGCGCCAGCAGCCAAAACACAGGGGCAGAGACCCAGTACTTC
CDR3aa: CASSQNTGAETQYF

v_gene: TRBV6-2/TRBV6-3
abundance: -
d_gene: TRBD1
j_gene: TRBJ1-4
CDR3nt: TGTGCCAGCAGCAACGAAGACAGGGTTAATGAAAAACTGTTTTTT
CDR3aa: CASSNEDRVNEKLFF

v_gene: TRBV5-6
abundance: -
d_gene: TRBD2
j_gene: TRBJ2-1
CDR3nt: TGTGCCAGCAGCTTAGTTTCTAGCGGGGGGTACAATGAGCAGTTCTTC
CDR3aa: CASSLVSSGGYNEQFF

v_gene: TRBV5-1
abundance: -
d_gene: -
j_gene: TRBJ1-1
CDR3nt: TGCGCCAGCAGCTTGCGACCACAGGGTTCTGACACTGAAGCTTTCTTT
CDR3aa: CASSLRPQGSDTEAFF

v_gene: TRBV12-2
abundance: -
d_gene: -
j_gene: TRBJ2-3
CDR3nt: TGTGCAAGTCGCCCAAGGACAGAGGACACAGATACGCAGTATTTT
CDR3aa: CASRPRTEDTDTQYF

v_gene: TRBV23-1
abundance: -
d_gene: TRBD1
j_gene: TRBJ1-5
CDR3nt: TGCGCCAGCAGTCAAGGTTACAGGGGGGTCGGCAATCAGCCCCAGCATTTT
CDR3aa: CASSQGYRGVGNQPQHF

v_gene: TRBV3-1/TRBV3-2
abundance: -
d_gene: -
j_gene: TRBJ2-7
CDR3nt: TGTGCCAGCAGCCAGTACGGCTACGAGCAGTACTTC
CDR3aa: CASSQYGYEQYF

v_gene: TRBV7-2
abundance: -
d_gene: TRBD1
j_gene: TRBJ2-2
CDR3nt: TGTGCCAGCAGCTTACGCTGGGACAGCACGAACACCGGGGAGCTGTTTTTT
CDR3aa: CASSLRWDSTNTGELFF

v_gene: TRBV6-2/TRBV6-3
abundance: -
d_gene: -
j_gene: TRBJ1-4
CDR3nt: TGTGCCAGCAGTTACGTGAGGGATCGTGAAAAACTGTTTTTT
CDR3aa: CASSYVRDREKLFF

v_gene: TRBV5-6
abundance: -
d_gene: -
j_gene: TRBJ2-7
CDR3nt: TGTGCCAGCAGCCTGGGGATTATCAGGGGGGTGAGCTCCTACGAGCAGTACTTC
CDR3aa: CASSLGIIRGVSSYEQYF

v_gene: TRBV4-1
abundance: once
d_gene: -
j_gene: TRBJ1-6
CDR3nt: TGCGCCAGCAGCCAAGGGGGGGTGGCGGGGAGTTCACCCCTCCACTTT
CDR3aa: CASSQGGVAGSSPLHF

v_gene: TRBV6-6
abundance: -
d_gene: TRBD1
j_gene: TRBJ1-2
CDR3nt: TGTGCCAGCAGTTCAACAGGGGCAGGCTACACCTTC
CDR3aa: CASSSTGAGYTF

v_gene: TRBV7-9
abundance: once
d_gene: -
j_gene: TRBJ2-5
CDR3nt: TGTGCCAGCAGCTTAGGACAGGAGCCCCAAGAGACCCAGTACTTC
CDR3aa: CASSLGQEPQETQYF

v_gene: TRBV9
abundance: -
d_gene: -
j_gene: TRBJ2-7
CDR3nt: TGTGCCAGCAGCGTAGGCCCTACGATTATCACCTACGAGCAGTACTTC
CDR3aa: CASSVGPTIITYEQYF